The next 26 T cell receptor beta chains were all read from a single sample in a study of CD8 T cells in Susac syndrome. When the RNA was reverse transcribed, random hexamers were used with an input of about 0.5 to 1 ug. TCRdb re-derived calls from the immunoSEQ multiplex PCR reads in MiXCR, one entry per CDR3 protein. The sample lists about 190,000 distinct CDR3 sequences, 85% to 95% occurring once. The specimen was CD8+ T cells from PBMCs. All receptors come from a human donor with Susac syndrome.

This chain uses TRBV7-8 with TRBJ1-5; D is unclear. Trimming pared 2 bases from V and 7 bases from J, leaving 12 bases between. The germline V gene encodes CDR1 SGHVS and CDR2 FQNEAQ. This CDR3 region has 14 residues. CDR3 coding DNA: TGTGCCAGCAGCTTAAATTCGGGTTCCCAGCCCCAGCATTTT. This translates into CASSLNSGSQPQHF.

The V gene is TRBV6-1, the J gene TRBJ2-7; TRBD1 might be the D (6 bases). Germline V gene sequence: CDR1 MNHNS, CDR2 SASEGT. Trimming removed 2 bases at V and 3 bases at J, with 11 bases between. The CDR3 totals 14 residues. CDR3 amino acids: CASSEFGQLYEQYF. DNA for the CDR3: TGTGCCAGCAGTGAATTTGGACAGCTCTACGAGCAGTACTTC.

This clonotype was observed a single time. The CDR3 nucleotides are TGTGCCAGCTCACCAGGGACAGGGAATACACCCCCTAACTATGGCTACACCTTC. Its protein is CASSPGTGNTPPNYGYTF. The chain has TRBV18 and TRBJ1-2; 9 nucleotides agree with TRBD1. Germline CDR1 KGHSH, CDR2 LQKENI. Unmatched junction bases numbered 10, after V lost 2 bases and J lost 0 bases. The CDR3 loop spans 18 amino acids.

The chain carries TRBV30 and TRBJ2-2; 8 bases line up with TRBD1. This CDR3 contains 14 residues. Trimming at V came to 5 bases and at J to 3 bases, leaving 5 bases not matched to a gene. Germline V gene sequence: CDR1 GTSNPN, CDR2 SVGIG (reference sequence). CDR3 region: CAWGQGADTGELFF. As DNA, the CDR3 is TGTGCCTGGGGTCAGGGGGCGGACACCGGGGAGCTGTTTTTT.

V usage is TRBV4-2 and J usage is TRBJ2-5; 16 bases fit TRBD2. Germline CDR1 is LGHNA and CDR2 is YNFKEQ. J gave up 5 bases and V 1 base, and 10 bases lay outside the gene matches. The CDR3 runs to 19 residues. CDR3 DNA: TGTGCCAGCAGCCAAGCAGAAGTTGGGACTAGCGGGGGGGCTGAGACCCAGTACTTC. Translating it yields CASSQAEVGTSGGAETQYF.

This clonotype has a handful of counts. The genes are TRBV7-9 and TRBJ2-2, with a weak D call TRBD2 (6 bases). The CDR3 is 12 amino acids. Looked up from germline, CDR1 is SEHNR and CDR2 is FQNEAQ (reference sequence). The V end lost 5 bases, the J end lost 6 bases, and 7 bases lay between the germline ends. The CDR3 sequence is CASSASAGELFF. CDR3 bases: TGTGCCAGCAGCGCTAGCGCCGGGGAGCTGTTTTTT.

The V call is TRBV4-2, the J call TRBJ2-3; 13 positions match TRBD2. The germline CDR1 and CDR2 sequences are LGHNA and YNFKEQ. The CDR3 consists of 17 residues. The junction had 6 bases not matched to a gene; V was cut back by 2 bases and J by 4 bases. In DNA, the CDR3 is TGTGCCAGCAGCCAAACCGGGACTAGCGGGATGTCAGATACGCAGTATTTT. As protein: CASSQTGTSGMSDTQYF.

This clonotype was seen once. The chain combines TRBV7-9 with TRBJ2-1; D is possibly TRBD2 (6 bases). The CDR3 runs to 13 residues. V was cut by 3 bases and J by 6 bases, with 9 bases left in between. Germline V CDR1 and CDR2: SEHNR, FQNEAQ (reference sequence). As DNA, the CDR3 is TGTGCCAGCAGCTTTAGCGGAGCCAATGAGCAGTTCTTC. Protein sequence: CASSFSGANEQFF. The full variable domain, with the rest looked up from reference TRBV7-9 and TRBJ2-1, is DTGVSQNPRHKITKRGQNVTFRCDPISEHNRLYWYRQTLGQGPEFLTYFQNEAQLEKSRLLSDRFSAERPKGSFSTLEIQRTEQGDSAMYLCASSFSGANEQFFGPGTRLTVL.

DNA of the CDR3: TGTGCCAGCAGCCAAATAATTACGGGGGGCGCGAGCTATGGCTACACCTTC. This translates into CASSQIITGGASYGYTF. The V call is TRBV3-1, the J call TRBJ1-2; tentatively, D is TRBD1 (6 bases). This CDR3 contains 17 residues. Per germline, CDR1 LGHDT and CDR2 YNNKEL (reference sequence). V dropped 2 bases and J dropped 4 bases, with 20 bases sitting between them.

The chain combines TRBV5-1 with TRBJ2-5, with D tentatively TRBD1 (6 bases). Trimming shortened V by 1 base and J by 1 base, and 11 bases separated the two germline ends. The CDR3 has 15 amino acids. Germline CDR1 SGHRS, CDR2 YFSETQ. The CDR3 DNA reads TGCGCCAGCAGCTTGACCGGACAGTTCCAAGAGACCCAGTACTTC. Amino acid sequence: CASSLTGQFQETQYF. Based on the CDR3 plus reference TRBV5-1 and TRBJ2-5, the full variable domain is KAGVTQTPRYLIKTRGQQVTLSCSPISGHRSVSWYQQTPGQGLQFLFEYFSETQRNKGNFPGRFSGRQFSNSRSEMNVSTLELGDSALYLCASSLTGQFQETQYFGPGTRLLVL.

This sequence joins TRBV7-9 and TRBJ2-2; TRBD1 aligns across 9 bases. Germline lookup yields CDR1 SEHNR and CDR2 FQNEAQ (reference sequence). V gave up 5 bases and J gave up 3 bases; unmatched junction bases: 1. The CDR3 extends over 14 amino acids. DNA of the CDR3: TGTGCCAGCAGCGGGACAGGGCACACCGGGGAGCTGTTTTTT. Protein sequence: CASSGTGHTGELFF.

This rearrangement joins TRBV28 to TRBJ2-1; 11 bases are shared with TRBD2. The length of the CDR3 is 14 residues. The V gene's germline CDR1 is MDHEN and CDR2 SYDVKM. The V segment lost 4 bases and the J segment 8 bases; nucleotides outside the gene matches: 4. The CDR3 nucleotides read TGTGCCAGCAGTTCCCTAGCGGGAGGCGATGAGCAGTTCTTC. Translation: CASSSLAGGDEQFF.

V is TRBV12-3 or TRBV12-4 and J is TRBJ2-1, with D uncertain. This CDR3 is 13 amino acids long. V was cut by 5 bases and J by 6 bases, with 11 bases left in between. In DNA, the CDR3 is TGTGCCAGCAGTCTCCACGCACGCAATGAGCAGTTCTTC. The encoded protein is CASSLHARNEQFF.

The chain is built from TRBV3-1 and TRBJ1-1; TRBD1 matches at 10 bases. The CDR3 is 13 amino acids. Per germline, CDR1 LGHDT and CDR2 YNNKEL (reference sequence). V trimming: 3 bases; J trimming: 7 bases; junction bases outside the gene matches: 2. The CDR3 region is CASSQTGGYEAFF. CDR3 bases: TGTGCCAGCAGCCAGACAGGGGGCTATGAAGCTTTCTTT.

In this sample, this clonotype turned up once. This chain links TRBV20-1 with TRBJ2-7; 7 bases agree with TRBD1. The germline gives CDR1 DFQATT, CDR2 SNEGSKA (reference sequence). V lost 2 bases, J lost 3 bases, and 7 bases stayed unmatched. This CDR3 is 14 amino acids long. The CDR3 nucleotides are TGCAGTGCTAGAATGGAGACAGGGCACTACGAGCAGTACTTC. Its translation is CSARMETGHYEQYF.

This clonotype was seen only once. The chain links TRBV5-1 to TRBJ2-7; D is unclear. There are 15 residues in the CDR3. Trimming removed 8 bases from V and 3 bases from J, with 21 bases in between. Germline loops: CDR1 SGHRS, CDR2 YFSETQ. Here the CDR3 DNA reads TGCGCCAGTACCGAGAAAGGACGGAACATCTACGAGCAGTACTTC. This encodes CASTEKGRNIYEQYF. Using reference TRBV5-1 and TRBJ2-7 for the parts outside the CDR3, the full variable domain is KAGVTQTPRYLIKTRGQQVTLSCSPISGHRSVSWYQQTPGQGLQFLFEYFSETQRNKGNFPGRFSGRQFSNSRSEMNVSTLELGDSALYLCASTEKGRNIYEQYFGPGTRLTVT.

The chain employs TRBV7-9 and TRBJ1-1, with D possibly being TRBD1 (5 bases). With 1 base removed from V and 2 bases from J, the gap between germline ends came to 11 bases. In germline, CDR1 is SEHNR, CDR2 FQNEAQ (reference sequence). The CDR3 is 15 amino acids. CDR3 nucleotides: TGTGCCAGCAGCTTAGTCGGGGGGGTAAACACTGAAGCTTTCTTT. Translating it yields CASSLVGGVNTEAFF.

The V call is TRBV9, the J call TRBJ1-1; D call uncertain. Germline V CDR1 and CDR2: SGDLS, YYNGEE. The CDR3 has 13 residues. Trimming removed 0 bases from V and 6 bases from J, with 9 bases in between. The CDR3: CASSVGGMAEAFF. CDR3 nucleotides: TGTGCCAGCAGCGTAGGTGGGATGGCTGAAGCTTTCTTT.

This sequence joins TRBV24-1 and TRBJ2-2; D is undetermined. Deletions cut 5 bases from V and 1 base from J, with 13 bases between. CDR3 length: 16 residues. The germline V gene has CDR1 KGHDR and CDR2 SFDVKD. The CDR3 DNA sequence: TGTGCCACCAGTGTACCTAATCCTCGGAACACCGGGGAGCTGTTTTTT. Its translation is CATSVPNPRNTGELFF.

This sequence joins TRBV6-5 and TRBJ2-7; D might be TRBD1 (6 bases). Per germline, CDR1 MNHEY and CDR2 SVGAGI. Trimming removed 6 bases at V and 6 bases at J, with 18 bases between. This CDR3 has 14 residues. The CDR3 reads CASSPDRTIGEQYF. CDR3 sequence (DNA): TGTGCCAGCAGCCCAGACAGGACAATAGGCGAGCAGTACTTC.

This chain uses TRBV5-4 with TRBJ2-6; D call uncertain. Germline CDR1 is SGHNT and CDR2 is YYREEE (reference sequence). Trimming removed 8 bases at V and 2 bases at J, with 11 bases between. This CDR3 is 14 amino acids long. CDR3 in amino acids: CASTSQAGANVLTF. CDR3 nucleotide sequence: TGTGCCAGTACTTCCCAGGCTGGGGCCAACGTCCTGACTTTC.

The J gene is TRBJ2-3, the V gene TRBV28, with 10 bases matching TRBD1. V shed 7 bases and J 5 bases; nucleotides not matched to a gene: 9. CDR3 length: 15 residues. Germline V lookup: CDR1 MDHEN, CDR2 SYDVKM. The CDR3 nucleotides read TGTGCCAGCAATAAAGACGGGACAGGGGAAGATACGCAGTATTTT. Translated: CASNKDGTGEDTQYF.

CDR3 sequence reads: CASSQLTGSNQPQHF. For the CDR3, the DNA is TGCGCCAGCAGCCAACTGACAGGGAGCAATCAGCCCCAGCATTTT. This chain links TRBV4-1 with TRBJ1-5, with TRBD1 matching 7 bases. V was clipped by 2 bases and J by 1 base; unmatched bases: 2. The CDR3 sequence is 15 residues long. CDR1 is MGHRA and CDR2 is YSYEKL in the germline V gene.

This chain connects TRBV10-2 to TRBJ1-6; TRBD1 agrees at 9 bases. The germline V gene encodes CDR1 WSHSY and CDR2 SAAADI. The CDR3 runs 14 residues. V was pared by 7 bases and J by 14 bases, with 12 bases of the junction left unmatched. As DNA, the CDR3 is TGCGCCAGCAACTTGACAGGGGGAGGCAAGGCCCTCCACTTT. Protein product: CASNLTGGGKALHF.

The rearrangement joins TRBV7-3 to TRBJ2-3; a weak D match, TRBD1 (5 bases). The CDR3 covers 13 residues. Per germline, CDR1 SGHTA and CDR2 FQGTGA. Trimming stripped 2 bases from V and 6 bases from J, with 9 bases between. The CDR3 DNA reads TGTGCCAGCAGCTTATTACAGGCGGATACGCAGTATTTT. This encodes CASSLLQADTQYF. Based on the CDR3 plus reference TRBV7-3 and TRBJ2-3, the full variable domain is GAGVSQTPSNKVTEKGKYVELRCDPISGHTALYWYRQSLGQGPEFLIYFQGTGAADDSGLPNDRFFAVRPEGSVSTLKIQRTERGDSAVYLCASSLLQADTQYFGPGTRLTVL.

CDR3 sequence reads: CASCGLPGQADTQYF. In DNA, the CDR3 is TGTGCCAGTTGTGGTTTGCCGGGCCAAGCAGATACGCAGTATTTT. The V gene is TRBV28, the J gene TRBJ2-3, with unresolved D. From germline, CDR1 is MDHEN and CDR2 SYDVKM. The V end was cut by 9 bases, the J end by 4 bases, with 20 bases between. The CDR3 covers 15 residues.